Sequencing of this TCR beta chain was carried out in a study of blood T cell repertoires in COVID-19. This table comes from immunoSEQ multiplex PCR, and its TCRdb copy is limited to in-frame clones, with some not included. Counted here are under 400,000 clones, almost 90% occurring once; the ten biggest clones make up roughly 2.9%. The germline gives CDR1 SGHTA, CDR2 FQGNSA. V was pared by 1 base and J by 1 base, with 5 bases between. The CDR3 is made up of 13 amino acids. The chain uses TRBV7-2 and TRBJ2-7, with D unclear. The sample taken for sequencing was peripheral blood. This clonotype was obtained from a woman younger than 45 with COVID-19, enrolled during active disease. CDR3 nucleotides: TGTGCCAGCAGCTTAGAGAGGTCCTACGAGCAGTACTTC. It codes for CASSLERSYEQYF. The complete variable domain, with remaining parts taken from reference TRBV7-2 and TRBJ2-7, reads GAGVSQSPSNKVTEKGKDVELRCDPISGHTALYWYRQSLGQGLEFLIYFQGNSAPDKSGLPSDRFSAERTGGSVSTLTIQRTQQEDSAVYLCASSLERSYEQYFGPGTRLTVT.